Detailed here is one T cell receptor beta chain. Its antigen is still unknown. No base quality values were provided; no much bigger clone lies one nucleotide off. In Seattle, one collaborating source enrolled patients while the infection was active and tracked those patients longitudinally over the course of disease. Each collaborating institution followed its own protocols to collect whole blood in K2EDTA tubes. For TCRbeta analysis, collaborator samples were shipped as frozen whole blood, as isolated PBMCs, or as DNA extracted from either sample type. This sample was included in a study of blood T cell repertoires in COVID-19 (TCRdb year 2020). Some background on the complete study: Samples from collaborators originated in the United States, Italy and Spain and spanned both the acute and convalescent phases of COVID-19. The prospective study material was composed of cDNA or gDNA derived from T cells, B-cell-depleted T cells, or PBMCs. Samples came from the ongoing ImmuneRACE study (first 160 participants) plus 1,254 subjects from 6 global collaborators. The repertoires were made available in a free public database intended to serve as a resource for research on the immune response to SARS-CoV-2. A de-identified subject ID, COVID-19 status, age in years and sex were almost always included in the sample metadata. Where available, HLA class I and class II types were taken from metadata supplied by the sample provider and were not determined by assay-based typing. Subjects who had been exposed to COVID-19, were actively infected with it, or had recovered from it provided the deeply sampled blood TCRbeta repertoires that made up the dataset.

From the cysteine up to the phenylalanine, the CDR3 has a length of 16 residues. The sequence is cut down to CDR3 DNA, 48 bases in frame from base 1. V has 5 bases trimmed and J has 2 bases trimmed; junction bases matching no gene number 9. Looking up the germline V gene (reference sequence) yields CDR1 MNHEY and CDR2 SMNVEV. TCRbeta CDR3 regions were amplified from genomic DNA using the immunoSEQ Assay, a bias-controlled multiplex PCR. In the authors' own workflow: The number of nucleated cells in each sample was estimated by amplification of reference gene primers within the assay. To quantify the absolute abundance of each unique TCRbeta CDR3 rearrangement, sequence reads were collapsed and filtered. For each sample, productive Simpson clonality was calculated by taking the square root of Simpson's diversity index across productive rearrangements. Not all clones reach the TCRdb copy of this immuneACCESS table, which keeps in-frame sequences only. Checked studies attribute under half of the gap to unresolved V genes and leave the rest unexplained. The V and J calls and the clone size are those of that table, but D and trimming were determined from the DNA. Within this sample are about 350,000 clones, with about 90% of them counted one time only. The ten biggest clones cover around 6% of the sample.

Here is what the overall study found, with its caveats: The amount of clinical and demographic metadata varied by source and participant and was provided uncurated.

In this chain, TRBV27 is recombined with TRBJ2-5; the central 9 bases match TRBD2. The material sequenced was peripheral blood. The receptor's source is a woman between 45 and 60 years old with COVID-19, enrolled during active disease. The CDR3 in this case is CASSPLATSGQETQYF. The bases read TGTGCCAGCAGTCCCCTCGCGACTAGCGGACAAGAGACCCAGTACTTC.